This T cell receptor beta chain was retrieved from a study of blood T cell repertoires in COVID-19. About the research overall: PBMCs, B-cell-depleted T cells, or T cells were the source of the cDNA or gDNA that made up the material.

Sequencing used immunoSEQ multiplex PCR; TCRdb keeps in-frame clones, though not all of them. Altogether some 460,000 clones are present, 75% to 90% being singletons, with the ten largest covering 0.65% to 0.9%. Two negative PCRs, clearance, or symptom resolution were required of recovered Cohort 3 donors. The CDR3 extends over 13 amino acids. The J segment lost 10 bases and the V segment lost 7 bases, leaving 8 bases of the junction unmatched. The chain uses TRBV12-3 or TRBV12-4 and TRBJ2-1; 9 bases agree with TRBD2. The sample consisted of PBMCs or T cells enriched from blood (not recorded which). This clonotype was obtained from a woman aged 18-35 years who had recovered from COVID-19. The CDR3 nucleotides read TGTGCCAGCAAGGGACTAGCAGGGAACGAGCAGTTCTTC. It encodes CASKGLAGNEQFF.